These 21 T cell receptor beta chains were all obtained from the same sample, sequenced in a study of T cells after yellow fever vaccination. In TCRdb, the 5' RACE reads were re-called with MiXCR into one record per CDR3 protein. Among around 310,000 distinct CDR3 sequences listed, over 8% were seen once. Specimen: PBMCs, collected on the day of the first yellow fever vaccination. These receptors were obtained from a man aged 18 to 35 who received the YFV17D yellow fever vaccine.

The table lists this clonotype with many counts. The chain recombines TRBV5-1 with TRBJ2-7, with a possible D match to TRBD2 (6 bases). Trimming stripped 0 bases from V and 6 bases from J, with 13 bases between. CDR1 and CDR2 from the germline V gene are SGHRS and YFSETQ. The CDR3 has 14 amino acids. CDR3 sequence: CASSLVGGDREQYF. CDR3 bases: TGCGCCAGCAGCTTGGTTGGCGGGGACCGCGAGCAGTACTTC.

The chain has TRBV25-1 and TRBJ1-6; D gene unclear. CDR1 is MGHDK and CDR2 is SYGVNS in the germline V gene. Trimming left V 6 bases short and J 7 bases short, with 10 bases between. This CDR3 is 13 amino acids long. The CDR3 region is CASRGPDNSPLHF. The CDR3 DNA reads TGTGCCAGCAGAGGGCCAGACAATTCACCCCTCCACTTT. The whole variable domain, remainder taken from reference TRBV25-1 and TRBJ1-6, is EADIYQTPRYLVIGTGKKITLECSQTMGHDKMYWYQQDPGMELHLIHYSYGVNSTEKGDLSSESTVSRIRTEHFPLTLESARPSHTSQYLCASRGPDNSPLHFGNGTRLTVT.

This clonotype turned up a few times. The genes are TRBV5-8 and TRBJ2-5, with a tentative D call TRBD1 (5 bases). The germline CDR1 and CDR2 sequences are SGHTS and YDEGEE. V was cut by 2 bases and J by 3 bases, with 11 bases left in between. CDR3 size: 14 residues. In nucleotides, the CDR3 is TGTGCCAGCAGCTTTCGGCAGGGCGAAGAGACCCAGTACTTC. It encodes CASSFRQGEETQYF.

This clonotype was seen many times. The chain recombines TRBV5-6 with TRBJ1-2; D gene unclear. CDR1 and CDR2 (germline): SGHDT, YYEEEE. Trimming took off 4 bases at V and 2 bases at J, with 15 bases between the two ends. The CDR3 is made up of 15 amino acids. The CDR3: CASSPMTIRNYGYTF. CDR3 bases: TGTGCCAGCAGCCCTATGACAATTCGAAACTATGGCTACACCTTC. Full variable domain (remainder filled in from reference TRBV5-6 and TRBJ1-2): DAGVTQSPTHLIKTRGQQVTLRCSPKSGHDTVSWYQQALGQGPQFIFQYYEEEERQRGNFPDRFSGHQFPNYSSELNVNALLLGDSALYLCASSPMTIRNYGYTFGSGTRLTVV.

The rearrangement uses TRBV4-3 and TRBJ2-3; D possibly corresponds to TRBD2 (5 bases). The CDR3 runs to 13 residues. CDR1 is LGHNA and CDR2 is YSLEER in the germline V gene. Trimming removed 0 bases at V and 6 bases at J, with 7 bases between. CDR3 region: CASSQERRDTQYF. DNA of the CDR3: TGCGCCAGCAGCCAAGAGCGGAGGGATACGCAGTATTTT.

The chain links TRBV4-2 to TRBJ2-4; TRBD1 or TRBD2 may be the D gene (6 bases each). The CDR3 has 13 amino acids. V lost 9 bases to trimming and J lost 8 bases, with 17 bases between them. CDR1 is LGHNA, CDR2 YNFKEQ, per germline. CDR3 nucleotides: TGTGCCAGTAGGGGGGTTTCCGCGGACATTCAGTACTTC. Encoded protein: CASRGVSADIQYF.

The rearrangement links TRBV28 to TRBJ2-3; D unresolved. Per the germline V gene, CDR1 is MDHEN and CDR2 is SYDVKM. Trimming left V 6 bases short and J 2 bases short, with 18 bases between. The CDR3 length is 16 residues. This CDR3 reads CASSQIGMADTDTQYF. CDR3 nucleotide sequence: TGTGCCAGCAGCCAAATAGGGATGGCCGACACAGATACGCAGTATTTT.

In its sample, this clonotype was seen a few times. This chain links TRBV7-9 with TRBJ1-5; 10 bases map to TRBD1. Trimming took 3 bases from V and 7 from J; bases not matched to a gene: 3. Germline V gives CDR1 SEHNR, CDR2 FQNEAQ (reference sequence). This CDR3 contains 14 residues. The CDR3 here is CASSFGDRGQPQHF. The CDR3 DNA is TGTGCCAGCAGCTTTGGGGACAGGGGCCAGCCCCAGCATTTT. The whole variable domain, filled in from reference TRBV7-9 and TRBJ1-5, reads DTGVSQNPRHKITKRGQNVTFRCDPISEHNRLYWYRQTLGQGPEFLTYFQNEAQLEKSRLLSDRFSAERPKGSFSTLEIQRTEQGDSAMYLCASSFGDRGQPQHFGDGTRLSIL.

This clonotype was seen a few times. This chain joins TRBV12-3 or TRBV12-4 and TRBJ1-2; the D gene is possibly TRBD1 (5 bases). With 7 bases removed from V and 7 bases from J, the gap between germline ends came to 13 bases. The CDR3 is 12 amino acids. This CDR3 reads CASTDSTTGYTF. The CDR3 DNA sequence: TGTGCCAGCACAGACAGCACGACTGGCTACACCTTC.

This clonotype was seen a handful of times. This chain uses TRBV7-2 with TRBJ2-6; tentative D call: TRBD2 (6 bases). The CDR3 is made up of 16 amino acids. Per germline, CDR1 SGHTA and CDR2 FQGNSA. The V gene lost 4 bases and the J gene lost 3 bases, with 13 bases spanning the gap. The CDR3, as DNA: TGTGCCAGCAGCTCGGGACTCCACCTTGGGGCCAACGTCCTGACTTTC. This codes for CASSSGLHLGANVLTF.

Ten or more counts support this clonotype. J is TRBJ2-5 and V is TRBV5-5, with D unresolved. The CDR3 sequence is 12 residues long. The germline gives CDR1 SGHKS, CDR2 YYEKEE (reference sequence). Deletions cut 2 bases from V and 4 bases from J, with 6 bases between. In DNA form, the CDR3 reads TGTGCCAGCAGCTTCAGGAGAGAGACCCAGTACTTC. It specifies CASSFRRETQYF.

The gene calls are TRBV3-1 and TRBJ2-7, with 8 bases lining up with TRBD2. V was pared by 4 bases and J by 3 bases, with 8 bases of the junction left unmatched. CDR1 and CDR2 from the germline V gene are LGHDT and YNNKEL (reference sequence). The CDR3 consists of 15 residues. The CDR3 sequence: CASSPSGGGDYEQYV. CDR3 nucleotides: TGTGCCAGCAGCCCCAGCGGGGGAGGAGACTACGAGCAGTACGTC.

This clonotype has only a few counts. The chain combines TRBV7-2 with TRBJ1-2; TRBD1 aligns across 8 bases. Germline CDR1 is SGHTA and CDR2 is FQGNSA. The CDR3 runs 15 residues. J was trimmed by 5 bases and V by 5 bases; bases with no gene match: 10. The CDR3 region has the DNA TGTGCCAGCAGCACAGGGGGGGGAAGCGATTATGGCTACACCTTC. It encodes CASSTGGGSDYGYTF. Together with reference TRBV7-2 and TRBJ1-2, the CDR3 gives the full variable domain: GAGVSQSPSNKVTEKGKDVELRCDPISGHTALYWYRQSLGQGLEFLIYFQGNSAPDKSGLPSDRFSAERTGGSVSTLTIQRTQQEDSAVYLCASSTGGGSDYGYTFGSGTRLTVV.

In this sample, this clonotype turned up once. V gene TRBV20-1 combines with J gene TRBJ1-5, with no clear D. The CDR3 sequence is 14 residues long. V was cut by 3 bases and J by 0 bases, with 9 bases left in between. In germline, CDR1 is DFQATT, CDR2 SNEGSKA (reference sequence). The CDR3 spells CSASWTHSNQPQHF. CDR3 bases: TGCAGTGCTAGTTGGACTCATAGCAATCAGCCCCAGCATTTT.

This clonotype was recorded many times. The CDR3 protein is CSATLRDPYEQYF. DNA for the CDR3: TGCAGTGCTACGCTCCGGGACCCTTACGAGCAGTACTTC. The chain has TRBV20-1 and TRBJ2-7; tentatively, D is TRBD1 or TRBD2 (5 bases each). Trimming took 4 bases from V and 4 from J, leaving 14 bases between them. The germline gives CDR1 DFQATT, CDR2 SNEGSKA (reference sequence). There are 13 residues in the CDR3.

A few counts support this clonotype. V usage is TRBV4-3 and J usage is TRBJ2-5; TRBD2 agrees at 7 bases. The V segment lost 1 base and the J segment 2 bases; nucleotides outside the gene matches: 1. The germline V gene has CDR1 LGHNA and CDR2 YSLEER. The CDR3 extends over 14 amino acids. CDR3 DNA sequence: TGCGCCAGCAGCCAAGGGGGGGGACAAGAGACCCAGTACTTC. It translates to CASSQGGGQETQYF.

This clonotype was observed many times. The chain links TRBV18 to TRBJ2-7, with 7 bases lining up with TRBD1. V was pared by 8 bases and J by 5 bases, with 12 bases of the junction left unmatched. This CDR3 is built from 14 residues. Germline V gene data show CDR1 as KGHSH and CDR2 as LQKENI. The DNA of the CDR3 is TGTGCCAGCGTCCGCGGCCAGGGGGAAAACGAGCAGTACTTC. This encodes CASVRGQGENEQYF.

The chain couples TRBV7-2 to TRBJ2-5; D remains ambiguous. Germline loops: CDR1 SGHTA, CDR2 FQGNSA. The CDR3 totals 12 residues. Trimming stripped 10 bases from V and 0 bases from J, with 9 bases between. CDR3 sequence: CATSTHQETQYF. CDR3 DNA sequence: TGTGCCACGTCGACCCACCAAGAGACCCAGTACTTC.

This clonotype has ten or more counts. This chain connects TRBV4-3 to TRBJ1-1, with D unresolved. This CDR3 has 13 amino acids. V lost 6 bases and J 7 bases, leaving 15 bases between the germline ends. Germline V gene data show CDR1 as LGHNA and CDR2 as YSLEER. The CDR3 sequence is CASRKVGVGEAFF. Here the CDR3 DNA reads TGCGCCAGCAGAAAAGTGGGAGTGGGTGAAGCTTTCTTT.

In this sample, this clonotype turned up many times. The chain links TRBV4-2 to TRBJ2-1; D not certain. Germline assignment: CDR1 LGHNA and CDR2 YNFKEQ. The CDR3 has 16 residues. The ends were cut back, 0 bases at V and 8 bases at J, with 17 bases in the middle. The CDR3 is CASSQELVGEIDEQFF. The CDR3 coding sequence is TGTGCCAGCAGCCAAGAGCTGGTTGGAGAGATCGATGAGCAGTTCTTC.

This clonotype turned up a few times. This chain connects TRBV4-1 to TRBJ2-7; a possible D gene is TRBD1 (5 bases). Germline CDR1 and CDR2: MGHRA and YSYEKL. V was cut by 0 bases and J by 4 bases, with 13 bases left in between. The CDR3 runs 15 residues. The DNA for the CDR3 is TGCGCCAGCAGCCAAGAAAGGCGTCCAGGGTACGAGCAGTACTTC. The encoded protein is CASSQERRPGYEQYF.